Listed below are T cell receptor beta chains from one sample, sequenced in a study of cytomegalovirus exposure and HLA in healthy donors. Assay used: immunoSEQ multiplex PCR; TCRdb lists only in-frame clones, some missing. The sample contains 170,000 or so clones, around 81% of which appear only once. The sequenced sample consisted of PBMCs. The receptors derive from a woman aged 25 to 39 in good health and CMV-seronegative. The CDR3 runs from the conserved cysteine through the conserved F or W. The D gene is left open where the match is weak.

d_gene: NA; j_gene: TRBJ2-3; v_gene: TRBV28; CDR3aa: CASNTKRGTDTQYF; CDR3nt: TGTGCCAGCAACACAAAGAGGGGGACAGATACGCAGTATTTT
d_gene: NA; j_gene: TRBJ2-7; v_gene: TRBV19; CDR3aa: CASSIAGHAFSYEQYF; CDR3nt: TGTGCCAGTAGTATAGCTGGACACGCATTCTCCTACGAGCAGTACTTC
d_gene: TRBD2; j_gene: TRBJ2-7; v_gene: TRBV10-2; CDR3aa: CASRTSGSYEQYF; CDR3nt: TGCGCCAGCAGGACTAGCGGGAGCTACGAGCAGTACTTC
d_gene: TRBD1; j_gene: TRBJ1-4; v_gene: TRBV2; CDR3aa: CASSEWTGNEKLFF; CDR3nt: TGTGCCAGCAGTGAGTGGACAGGGAATGAAAAACTGTTTTTT
d_gene: NA; j_gene: TRBJ2-7; v_gene: TRBV28; CDR3aa: CASSFDGASQYF; CDR3nt: TGTGCCAGCAGTTTTGATGGGGCCTCGCAGTACTTC
d_gene: NA; j_gene: TRBJ2-2; v_gene: TRBV21-1; CDR3aa: CASRNGLAGGLTGELFF; CDR3nt: TGTGCCAGCAGGAACGGACTAGCGGGAGGGCTTACCGGGGAGCTGTTTTTT
d_gene: NA; j_gene: TRBJ2-1; v_gene: TRBV15; CDR3aa: CATSRGRGSSYNEQFF; CDR3nt: TGTGCCACCAGCAGAGGAAGGGGTAGCTCCTACAATGAGCAGTTCTTC
d_gene: NA; j_gene: TRBJ2-1; v_gene: TRBV7-8; CDR3aa: CASSTALSNEQFF; CDR3nt: TGTGCCAGCAGTACTGCGTTAAGTAATGAGCAGTTCTTC
d_gene: NA; j_gene: TRBJ2-7; v_gene: TRBV6-4; CDR3aa: CASGLCEQYF; CDR3nt: TGTGCCAGCGGACTCTGCGAGCAGTACTTC
d_gene: TRBD1; j_gene: TRBJ2-3; v_gene: TRBV4-1; CDR3aa: CASSRGRDSVTRDTQYF; CDR3nt: TGCGCCAGCAGCCGCGGACGGGACAGCGTCACTCGAGATACGCAGTATTTT
d_gene: NA; j_gene: TRBJ1-4; v_gene: TRBV5-1; CDR3aa: CASRFLEDEKLFF; CDR3nt: TGCGCCAGCAGGTTCCTAGAGGATGAAAAACTGTTTTTT
d_gene: NA; j_gene: TRBJ2-3; v_gene: TRBV18; CDR3aa: CASSRASSTDTQYF; CDR3nt: TGTGCCAGCTCGAGGGCTTCTAGCACAGATACGCAGTATTTT
d_gene: NA; j_gene: TRBJ2-7; v_gene: TRBV11-2; CDR3aa: CASSFGGGREQYF; CDR3nt: TGTGCCAGCAGCTTCGGAGGGGGCCGCGAGCAGTACTTC
d_gene: NA; j_gene: TRBJ2-3; v_gene: TRBV11-2; CDR3aa: CASSLGYTGYRPTDTQYF; CDR3nt: TGTGCCAGCAGCTTAGGTTACACAGGTTATAGACCCACAGATACGCAGTATTTT